What follows is one TCR beta chain and its context. Its matching antigen is unknown. Expressed TCRB transcripts got sequenced, as all isolated RNA was reverse transcribed. Sequencing was performed with immunoSEQ multiplex PCR; in TCRdb, only in-frame clones are kept and a portion is missing. In the table there are 400,000 or so clones, over 8.5% of which are singletons. This sample is part of a study of beta chain features in type 1 diabetes. Study information: Age, gender, cell numbers and subset yield matched between patients and controls. Study conclusions and caveats: Sequencing the cDNA could make cells with high TCR expression show up more than they should. In all four CD4+ subsets, TCRB CDR3 length was significantly, moderately reduced in type 1 diabetes.

Germline CDR1 reads MNHEY; CDR2 reads SMNVEV (reference sequence). The CDR3 has 16 residues. V dropped 6 bases and J dropped 4; count of bases not matched to a gene: 11. Sorted populations were all over 95% pure. The rearrangement joins TRBV27 to TRBJ2-2; TRBD1 matches at 7 bases. The sequence was collected from a man between 25 and 39 years old with type 1 diabetes. The sequencing input was central memory CD4+ T cells from blood. CDR3 DNA sequence: TGTGCCAGCAGCCAGTCGGGACAGACATTCACCGGGGAGCTGTTTTTT. Translated: CASSQSGQTFTGELFF.